The present TCR beta chain was sequenced within a study of T-cell reconstitution after alpha-beta-depleted transplantation in children. The study, taken as a whole, reports: T-cell counts and diversity at one year following transplant were attributed mainly to newly produced T cells. Reportedly, only several hundred clones from non-depleted graft cells drove alpha-beta T-cell counts at about two months.

The TCRbeta library incorporated unique molecular identifiers. TCRdb passed the PCR reads through MiXCR, listing each CDR3 protein once. The data hold 700,000 to 950,000 distinct CDR3 sequences, with about 15% observed a single time. The ends were cut back, 3 bases at V and 7 bases at J, with 19 bases in the middle. Germline V lookup: CDR1 SGHNT, CDR2 YENEEA. The CDR3 is 15 residues long. Concerning this clonotype itself: The target antigen is unknown.

The specimen was PBMCs, mostly from graft donor cells, collected 360 days after TCRalphabeta/CD19-depleted stem cell transplant. This clonotype originated in a male patient aged 10 to 17 who had a stem cell transplant for acute lymphoblastic leukemia, so the T cells may come from the graft donor. The chain recombines TRBV11-3 with TRBJ2-7; D unresolved. CDR3 amino acids: CASSFQTPSEREQYF. CDR3 nucleotide sequence: TGTGCCAGCAGCTTCCAAACCCCCAGCGAACGAGAGCAGTACTTC.